The entry that follows covers one TCR beta chain sequence. There is no known antigen for this receptor. No much larger clonotype is one base removed from it; base qualities were not supplied. This record comes from a study of cytomegalovirus exposure and HLA in healthy donors (dated by TCRdb to about 2017). In terms of the full investigation: According to a later analysis, the approximately 120 validation repertoires were produced on the same platform as the approximately 620 repertoires of the first cohort. The study aimed to test whether cataloging public T cell receptors could reveal signatures of past pathogen exposure. In addition to the first cohort of about 650 subjects, a separate validation cohort of some 120 different subjects was used. High-throughput TCR immunosequencing, statistical association of individual TCRs with disease status, and machine learning were combined to predict cytomegalovirus infection status.

The trim is 6 bases for V and 3 bases for J, with a gap of 9 bases between the germline ends. Including the terminal cysteine and phenylalanine, the CDR3 comprises 12 residues. Of the read, only the CDR3 DNA is kept; its 36 bases are in frame from base 1. From the germline V gene, CDR1 is MNHNS and CDR2 is SASEGT. The donors were included in the validation cohort of 130 or so subjects, a group kept apart from the roughly 730-subject first cohort. What the authors observed across the whole study: In vitro tests confirmed that a few of the cytomegalovirus-associated TCR beta chains recognize cytomegalovirus antigens. In the study, about 150 TCR beta chains were listed as associated with cytomegalovirus. Cytomegalovirus status was reported to be diagnosed by the classifier with high specificity and sensitivity in both the original and validation cohorts. A later analysis found that TCRs clustered in the first cohort also tended to co-occur in the 130 or so validation repertoires, with approximately 95% of cluster scores above 0. The authors suggested that the approach could potentially be generalized to other disease states and immunological phenotypes. Most TCR sequences were seen in very few donors, while some public TCRs were found in many individuals. All 120 or so repertoires were used to score co-occurrence in the validation cohort in a later analysis, because that analysis had no HLA typing for the cohort.

The library was prepared using the immunoSEQ multiplex PCR assay. Per the original workflow: To diagnose cytomegalovirus status from the catalog of TCR beta chain sequences, a statistical classification framework was built. TCRdb limited this immuneACCESS table to in-frame rearrangements with V and J called. A share of clones is missing; checked studies link under half to unresolved V genes, and the rest is unexplained. D and trimming come from the DNA, and the V and J calls and clone size come from that table. The table for this sample lists approximately 120,000 clones; roughly 89% of them were counted only once. Together, the top ten hold 2% of the sample.

Recombination linked TRBV6-1 to TRBJ2-7, with the D gene not clear enough to name. The origin of this receptor is a woman between 18 and 29 years old in good health and CMV-seronegative. Sequenced material: PBMCs. The nucleotide sequence reads as follows: TGTGCCAGCAGCGTAATTTTCTACGAGCAGTACTTC. Translated, this gives CASSVIFYEQYF.